This T cell receptor (beta chain) was sequenced in a study of cytomegalovirus exposure and HLA in healthy donors. General study findings and limits: Presence/absence analyses supposed approximately even sequencing depth among donors. Being productive about 90% or about 30% of the time was typical of most TCR beta V segments in an earlier analysis.

Amplification used 60 Vbeta primers and 13 Jbeta primers. The protocol was immunoSEQ multiplex PCR, while the TCRdb copy is restricted to in-frame clones and leaves out a portion. The sample holds about 130,000 clones, just under 80% seen once. This CDR3 comprises 12 residues. Trimming removed 5 bases from V and 9 bases from J, with 11 bases in between. Per the germline V gene, CDR1 is SEHNR and CDR2 is FQNEAQ (reference sequence). Of note for this clone: Its antigen is not identified.

The receptor comes from a woman between 40 and 50 years old in good health and CMV-seronegative. This chain connects TRBV7-9 to TRBJ2-1; tentatively, D is TRBD1 (5 bases). Sequenced sample: PBMCs. In DNA, the CDR3 is TGTGCCAGCAGCCAGGGCCTCCTTGAGCAGTTCTTC. This translates into CASSQGLLEQFF. The variable domain in full, completed from reference TRBV7-9 and TRBJ2-1, reads DTGVSQNPRHKITKRGQNVTFRCDPISEHNRLYWYRQTLGQGPEFLTYFQNEAQLEKSRLLSDRFSAERPKGSFSTLEIQRTEQGDSAMYLCASSQGLLEQFFGPGTRLTVL.